This TCR beta chain is from a study of blood T cells in healthy people across ages. Study-wide findings and caveats: Nothing was known about donor CMV status, and this possibly confounded expanded clonotype changes.

Concerning this clonotype: The antigen remains undetermined.

Through a sample-barcoded 5' primer and a J-beta primer mix, a second PCR was run for roughly 6 to 12 cycles. TCRdb processed the 5' RACE reads anew with MiXCR; each CDR3 protein has one entry. Of about 940,000 distinct CDR3 sequences listed, 48% are singletons. The germline CDR1 and CDR2 sequences are DFQATT and SNEGSKA (reference sequence). The J segment lost 8 bases and the V segment lost 5 bases, leaving 9 bases of the junction unmatched. There are 13 residues in the CDR3. The gene calls are TRBV20-1 and TRBJ1-2; 9 bases align to TRBD1. This clonotype was obtained from a man aged 25-40 years in good health. The sample was blood. CDR3 sequence reads: CSAGIQGAYGYTF. For the CDR3, the DNA is TGCAGTGCTGGAATACAGGGGGCTTACGGCTACACCTTC.